Reported below is one TCR beta chain. Recruited during active infection, patients (from Seattle) were subsequently followed longitudinally. The data were taken from a study of blood T cell repertoires in COVID-19. In the study overall: Sample material is recorded as cDNA or gDNA derived from T cells, B-cell-depleted T cells, or PBMCs.

Under the authors' procedure: Reference gene primer amplification yielded estimated nucleated cell counts. Method: immunoSEQ multiplex PCR; TCRdb's copy keeps in-frame clones and lacks some. V and J calls and clone size are as listed in that table; D and trimming were resolved from the DNA. The table records roughly 340,000 clones, 85% to 90% of them present only once. The CDR3 totals 15 residues. CDR1 and CDR2 (germline): SGHTS, YDEGEE. V was pared by 3 bases and J by 5 bases, with 10 bases of the junction left unmatched. The sequence was obtained from a woman aged 65 to 85 with COVID-19, enrolled during active disease. This rearrangement joins TRBV5-8 to TRBJ1-2; TRBD1 matches at 7 bases. Material for sequencing was peripheral blood. The CDR3 DNA follows: TGTGCCAGCAGCTCGGGACAGCCCTTTTTATATGGCTACACCTTC. It codes for CASSSGQPFLYGYTF.